This T cell receptor beta chain was obtained from a study of blood T cell repertoires in COVID-19. Study information: PBMCs, B-cell-depleted T cells, or T cells were the source of the cDNA or gDNA that made up the material.

Repertoires were generated with immunoSEQ multiplex PCR, while TCRdb's copy carries only in-frame clones and drops some. Counted here are around 320,000 clones, approximately 89% occurring once; the ten biggest clones make up 5.5% to 7%. CDR3 length equals 15 residues. After removal of 2 bases from V and 3 bases from J, the junction contained 5 bases not matched to a gene. CDR1 SGHTA and CDR2 FQGNSA come from the germline V gene. The sample was peripheral blood. The rearrangement uses TRBV7-2 and TRBJ2-5; 8 bases match TRBD2. This receptor was taken from a woman younger than 45 who had recovered from COVID-19. For the CDR3, the DNA is TGTGCCAGCAGCTTAAAGGGACTAGACGAAGAGACCCAGTACTTC. Translating it yields CASSLKGLDEETQYF.